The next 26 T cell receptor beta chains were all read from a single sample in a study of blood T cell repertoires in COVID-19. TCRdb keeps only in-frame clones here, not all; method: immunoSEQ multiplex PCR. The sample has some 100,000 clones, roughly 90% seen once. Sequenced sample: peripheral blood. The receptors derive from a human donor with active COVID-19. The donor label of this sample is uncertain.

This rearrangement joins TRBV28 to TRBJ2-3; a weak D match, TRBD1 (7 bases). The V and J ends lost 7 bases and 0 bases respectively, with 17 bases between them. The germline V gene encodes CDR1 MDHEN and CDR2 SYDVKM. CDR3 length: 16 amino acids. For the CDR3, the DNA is TGTGCCAGCACGACGGCGGGACAGACTAGCACAGATACGCAGTATTTT. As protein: CASTTAGQTSTDTQYF.

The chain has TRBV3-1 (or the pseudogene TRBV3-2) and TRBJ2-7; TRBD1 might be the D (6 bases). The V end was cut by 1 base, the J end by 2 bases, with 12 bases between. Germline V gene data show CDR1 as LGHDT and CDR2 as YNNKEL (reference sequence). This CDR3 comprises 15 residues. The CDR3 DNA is TGTGCCAGCAGCCAAGCTCTGACAGGTCCCTACGAGCAGTACTTC. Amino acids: CASSQALTGPYEQYF.

CDR3 sequence (DNA): TGTGCCAGTAATCCTTCTAGGGACAGGAATTTAAATGAGCAGTTCTTC. Translation: CASNPSRDRNLNEQFF. This chain links TRBV19 with TRBJ2-1; TRBD1 matches 8 bases. There are 16 residues in the CDR3. V was pared by 7 bases and J by 7 bases, with 15 bases of the junction left unmatched. CDR1 and CDR2 (germline): LNHDA, SQIVND (reference sequence).

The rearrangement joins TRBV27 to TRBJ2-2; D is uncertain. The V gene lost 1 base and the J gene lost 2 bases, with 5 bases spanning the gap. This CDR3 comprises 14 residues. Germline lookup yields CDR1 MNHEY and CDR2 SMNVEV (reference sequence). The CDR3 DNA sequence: TGTGCCAGCAGTTTATACTACAACACCGGGGAGCTGTTTTTT. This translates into CASSLYYNTGELFF.

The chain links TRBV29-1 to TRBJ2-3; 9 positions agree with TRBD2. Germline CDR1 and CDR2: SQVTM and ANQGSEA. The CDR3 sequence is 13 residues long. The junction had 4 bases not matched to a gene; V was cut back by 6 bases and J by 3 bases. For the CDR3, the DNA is TGCAGCGTAGCGGGGGGACAAACAGATACGCAGTATTTT. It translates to CSVAGGQTDTQYF.

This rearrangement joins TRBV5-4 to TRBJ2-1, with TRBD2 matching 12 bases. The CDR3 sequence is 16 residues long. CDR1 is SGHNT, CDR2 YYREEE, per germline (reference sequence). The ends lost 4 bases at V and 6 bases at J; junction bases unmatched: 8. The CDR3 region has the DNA TGTGCCAGCAGCGGAGGGCTAGCGGGGGGGCCCAATGAGCAGTTCTTC. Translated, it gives CASSGGLAGGPNEQFF.

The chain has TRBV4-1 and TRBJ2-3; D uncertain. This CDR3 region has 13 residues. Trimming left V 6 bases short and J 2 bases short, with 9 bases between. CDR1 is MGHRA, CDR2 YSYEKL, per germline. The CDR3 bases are TGCGCCAGCAGTGGCGGAAACACAGATACGCAGTATTTT. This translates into CASSGGNTDTQYF.

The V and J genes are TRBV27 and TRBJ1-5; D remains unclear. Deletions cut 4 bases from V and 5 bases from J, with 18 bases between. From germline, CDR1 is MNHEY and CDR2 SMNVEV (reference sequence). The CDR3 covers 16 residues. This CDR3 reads CASSSLNGILDQPQHF. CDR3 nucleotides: TGTGCCAGCAGTTCGCTCAACGGGATTCTCGATCAGCCCCAGCATTTT.

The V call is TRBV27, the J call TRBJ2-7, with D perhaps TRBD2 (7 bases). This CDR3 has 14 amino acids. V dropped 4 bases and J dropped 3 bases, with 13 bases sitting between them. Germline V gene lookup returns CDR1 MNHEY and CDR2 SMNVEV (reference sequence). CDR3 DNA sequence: TGTGCCAGCAGTTCTCGGGGGGCTATCTACGAGCAGTACTTC. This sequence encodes CASSSRGAIYEQYF.

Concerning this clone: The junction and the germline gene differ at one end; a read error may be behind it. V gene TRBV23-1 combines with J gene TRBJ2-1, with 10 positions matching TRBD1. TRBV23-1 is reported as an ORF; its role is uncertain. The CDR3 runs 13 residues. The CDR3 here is CASSQERQGAEIF. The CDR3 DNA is TGCGCCAGCAGTCAAGAGAGACAGGGGGCGGAGATCTTC.

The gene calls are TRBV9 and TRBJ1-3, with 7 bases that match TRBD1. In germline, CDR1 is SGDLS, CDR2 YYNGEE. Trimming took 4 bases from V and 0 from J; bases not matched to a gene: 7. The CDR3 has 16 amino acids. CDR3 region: CASSSGQMFSGNTIYF. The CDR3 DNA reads TGTGCCAGCAGCTCGGGACAGATGTTCTCTGGAAACACCATATATTTT.

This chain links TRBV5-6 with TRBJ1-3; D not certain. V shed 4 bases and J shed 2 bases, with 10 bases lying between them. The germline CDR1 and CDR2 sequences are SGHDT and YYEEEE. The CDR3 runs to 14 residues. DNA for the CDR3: TGTGCCAGCAGCATGTATGGGCCTGGAAACACCATATATTTT. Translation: CASSMYGPGNTIYF.

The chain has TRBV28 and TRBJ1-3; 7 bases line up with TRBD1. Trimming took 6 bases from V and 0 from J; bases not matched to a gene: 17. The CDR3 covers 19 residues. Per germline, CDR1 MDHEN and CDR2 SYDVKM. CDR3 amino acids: CASRPTLGDSSYSGNTIYF. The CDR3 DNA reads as TGTGCCAGCAGACCTACCTTGGGGGACAGTAGTTACTCTGGAAACACCATATATTTT.

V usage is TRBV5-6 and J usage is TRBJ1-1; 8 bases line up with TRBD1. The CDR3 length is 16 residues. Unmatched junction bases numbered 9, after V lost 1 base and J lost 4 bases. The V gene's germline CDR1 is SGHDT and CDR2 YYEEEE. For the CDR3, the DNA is TGTGCCAGCAGCTTGTCCGACAGGGGATGGGGCACTGAAGCTTTCTTT. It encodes CASSLSDRGWGTEAFF.

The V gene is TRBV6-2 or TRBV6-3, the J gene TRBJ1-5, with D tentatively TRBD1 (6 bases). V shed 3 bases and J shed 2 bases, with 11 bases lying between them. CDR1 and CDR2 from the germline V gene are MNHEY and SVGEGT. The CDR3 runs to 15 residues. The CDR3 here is CASSYLGGGNQPQHF. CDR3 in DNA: TGTGCCAGCAGTTATTTAGGGGGGGGCAATCAGCCCCAGCATTTT.

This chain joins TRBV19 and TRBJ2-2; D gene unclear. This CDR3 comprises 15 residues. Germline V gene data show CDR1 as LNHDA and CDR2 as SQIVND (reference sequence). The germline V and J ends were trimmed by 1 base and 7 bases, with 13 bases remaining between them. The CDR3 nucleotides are TGTGCCAGTAGTATAGGGCAGGCCCGCCTCGGGGAGCTGTTTTTT. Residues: CASSIGQARLGELFF.

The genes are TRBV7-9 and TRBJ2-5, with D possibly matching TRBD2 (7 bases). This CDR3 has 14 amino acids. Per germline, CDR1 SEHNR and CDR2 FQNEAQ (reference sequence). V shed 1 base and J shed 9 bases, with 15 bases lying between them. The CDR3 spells CASSLGGGILPQYF. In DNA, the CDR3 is TGTGCCAGCAGCTTAGGCGGGGGCATTCTCCCCCAGTACTTC.

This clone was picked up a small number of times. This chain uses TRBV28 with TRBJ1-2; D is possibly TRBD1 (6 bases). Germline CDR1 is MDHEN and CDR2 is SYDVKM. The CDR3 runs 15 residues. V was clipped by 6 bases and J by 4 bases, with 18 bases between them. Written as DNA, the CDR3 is TGTGCCAGCAGAACCTTCGCGGGGGCGAGCTATGGCTACACCTTC. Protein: CASRTFAGASYGYTF.

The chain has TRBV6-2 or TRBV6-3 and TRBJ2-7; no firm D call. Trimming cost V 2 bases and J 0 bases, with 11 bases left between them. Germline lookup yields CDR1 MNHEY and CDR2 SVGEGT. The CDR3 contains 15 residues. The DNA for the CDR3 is TGTGCCAGCAGTTACCGAGCAGGTAGCTCCTACGAGCAGTACTTC. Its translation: CASSYRAGSSYEQYF.

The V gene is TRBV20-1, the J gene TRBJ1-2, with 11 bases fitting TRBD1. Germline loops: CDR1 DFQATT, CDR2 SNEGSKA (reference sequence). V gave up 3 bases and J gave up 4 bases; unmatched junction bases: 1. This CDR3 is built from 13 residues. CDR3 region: CSASGQGAYGYTF. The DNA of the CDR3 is TGCAGTGCTAGTGGACAGGGGGCCTATGGCTACACCTTC.

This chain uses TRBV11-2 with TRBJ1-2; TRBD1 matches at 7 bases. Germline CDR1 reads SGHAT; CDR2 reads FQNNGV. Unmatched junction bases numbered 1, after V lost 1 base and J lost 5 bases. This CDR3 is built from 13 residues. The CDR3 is CASSLVQGYGYTF. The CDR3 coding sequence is TGTGCCAGCAGCTTAGTACAGGGGTATGGCTACACCTTC.

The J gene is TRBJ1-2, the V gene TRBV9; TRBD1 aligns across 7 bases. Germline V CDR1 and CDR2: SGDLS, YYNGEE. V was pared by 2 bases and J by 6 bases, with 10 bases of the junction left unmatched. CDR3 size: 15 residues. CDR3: CASSVYDRAQDGYTF. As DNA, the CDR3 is TGTGCCAGCAGCGTTTACGACAGGGCTCAGGATGGCTACACCTTC. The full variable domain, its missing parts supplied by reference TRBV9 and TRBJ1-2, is DSGVTQTPKHLITATGQRVTLRCSPRSGDLSVYWYQQSLDQGLQFLIQYYNGEERAKGNILERFSAQQFPDLHSELNLSSLELGDSALYFCASSVYDRAQDGYTFGSGTRLTVV.

CDR3 sequence (DNA): TGCGCCAGCAGCCCTGCGGGACAGGGGAGAAACACCATATATTTT. Amino acid sequence: CASSPAGQGRNTIYF. This chain connects TRBV4-3 to TRBJ1-3; 10 bases map to TRBD1. Germline V CDR1 and CDR2: LGHNA, YSLEER. Losses at the gene ends were 4 bases for V and 5 bases for J; bases not matched to a gene: 5. This CDR3 is 15 amino acids long.

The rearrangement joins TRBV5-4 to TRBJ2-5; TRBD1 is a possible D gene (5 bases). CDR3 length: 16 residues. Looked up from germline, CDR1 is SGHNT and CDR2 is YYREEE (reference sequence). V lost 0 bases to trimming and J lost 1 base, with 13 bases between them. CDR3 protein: CASSLEGAVLQETQYF. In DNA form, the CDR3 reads TGTGCCAGCAGCTTGGAAGGGGCCGTACTCCAAGAGACCCAGTACTTC.

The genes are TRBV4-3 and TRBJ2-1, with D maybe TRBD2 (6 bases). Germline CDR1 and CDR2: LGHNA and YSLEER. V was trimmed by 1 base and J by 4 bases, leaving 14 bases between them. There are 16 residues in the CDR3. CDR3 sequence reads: CASSQAWGDFYNEQFF. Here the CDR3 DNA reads TGCGCCAGCAGCCAAGCTTGGGGGGATTTTTACAATGAGCAGTTCTTC.

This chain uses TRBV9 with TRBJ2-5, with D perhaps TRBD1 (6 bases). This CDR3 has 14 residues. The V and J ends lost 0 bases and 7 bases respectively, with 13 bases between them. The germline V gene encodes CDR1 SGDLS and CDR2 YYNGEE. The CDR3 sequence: CASSVEGGYRTQYF. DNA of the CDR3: TGTGCCAGCAGCGTAGAAGGGGGATATCGGACCCAGTACTTC. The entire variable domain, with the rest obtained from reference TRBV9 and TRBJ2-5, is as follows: DSGVTQTPKHLITATGQRVTLRCSPRSGDLSVYWYQQSLDQGLQFLIQYYNGEERAKGNILERFSAQQFPDLHSELNLSSLELGDSALYFCASSVEGGYRTQYFGPGTRLLVL.